This TCR beta chain was recorded in a study of blood T cell repertoires in COVID-19. The protocol was immunoSEQ multiplex PCR, while the TCRdb copy is restricted to in-frame clones and leaves out a portion. The repertoire holds a few hundred thousand clones, roughly 84% seen once, with about 0.93% in the top ten. Germline CDR1 and CDR2: GTSNPN and SVGIG (reference sequence). V lost 2 bases and J lost 6; bases outside the gene matches: 4. The CDR3 covers 13 residues. Sequencing was performed on PBMCs or T cells enriched from blood (not recorded which). V gene TRBV30 combines with J gene TRBJ2-4; 7 nucleotides match TRBD1. This clonotype was obtained from a woman aged 30 to 39 who had recovered from COVID-19. Here the CDR3 DNA reads TGTGCCTGGAGTTTAGGACAGGCAAACATTCAGTACTTC. This translates into CAWSLGQANIQYF.